This TCR beta chain was identified in a study of T cells in Graves' hyperthyroidism and ophthalmopathy (dated 2019 in TCRdb). Background for the entire study: Peripheral blood was collected at initial diagnosis, before any treatment. To identify TCR V-J signatures that set the groups apart, the researchers used a discovery cohort of 90 to 100 patients, made up of roughly 45 with Graves' ophthalmopathy and 57 with stable Graves' hyperthyroidism. An independent validation cohort of fewer than 20 hyperthyroidism patients and 17 patients who later progressed to ophthalmopathy tested prospective prediction of ophthalmopathy. For training and testing, the roughly 93 patients in the discovery cohort were randomly divided in a 7:3 ratio. The study also compared thyroid tissue and blood T-cell repertoires from about six Graves' hyperthyroidism patients. Once sampling was done, hyperthyroidism patients were given methimazole at a starting dose of 30 mg daily, whereas ophthalmopathy patients were given high-dose intravenous methylprednisolone. The paper describes TCR Vbeta CDR3 sequencing of fewer than 150 peripheral blood samples, made up of about 41 ophthalmopathy patients, some 80 hyperthyroidism patients and 17 progressor patients.

This clonotype has a count of ten or more. Its antigen has not been determined. The input lacks base qualities; no much larger clone sits a single base away. Ophthalmopathy patients had moderately to severely active disease, with a Clinical Activity Score of 3 or more, a NOSPECS grade of 4 or more, and a disease duration of less than 3 months. Exclusion was applied to patients with uncontrolled infections, other autoimmune diseases, pregnancy or lactation. Diagnoses relied on clinical symptoms, serum thyroxine and TRAb, thyroid ultrasound and orbital computed tomography. PBMCs were separated from approximately 10 ml of fresh peripheral blood using Ficoll-Paque density gradient centrifugation. Trizol reagent was used to extract total RNA, and RNA quality was then checked on an Agilent 2100 Bioanalyzer. Here is what the overall study found, with its caveats: In validation, the model predicted progression to ophthalmopathy with around 71% sensitivity and about 72% specificity, a median of 6.5 months before onset. Sample size was not statistically predetermined, and blinding of investigators to group allocation was not performed. In cross-validation, a model built on a 13 V-J signature told ophthalmopathy apart from stable hyperthyroidism with 85% to 90% sensitivity and around 84% specificity, and in testing the same model reached 80%/75%. Blood samples also contained most of the expanded thyroid clonotypes (frequency above 0.001), which suggests that blood repertoires may reflect thyroid immune responses.

Amplification of TCR beta CDR3 regions was carried out from RNA transcripts. The TCR CDR3 was subjected to a first round of RT-PCR using the HTBI primer set and the Qiagen OneStep RT-PCR kit. A second multiplex PCR round built the libraries, followed by size selection and purification. Sequencing of the libraries was done on an Illumina HiSeq2000 using paired-end 100 bp reads. The paper's processing steps were these. Raw data were processed with SOAPnuke, discarding reads with adapters, uncalled bases, mean Phred below 15, or no exact constant-primer or identifier match. High-quality paired reads were merged using COPE v1.2.5, and each unique nucleotide sequence was defined as a clonotype. Clonotypes were aligned to IMGT TRBV, TRBD and TRBJ reference segments using MiTCR v1.1. Only V-J combinations with frequency above 0.0001, covering 99.2% of repertoires, were analysed. The TCS score was defined as the ratio of F50 (clonal expansion) to E x V (chaos), calculated using BLOSUM62-based TCRdist between CDR3 peptides within each V-J. Welch's t-statistics and random forest reduced around 520 V-J features to 10 to 15, which were used in a naive Bayes classifier (R e1071). TCRdb trimmed the raw reads at Q25, called clones with MiXCR and kept productive beta chains. Rows merge per CDR3 protein into single entries with the most common DNA and genes. Clone size and V and J calls follow TCRdb, not the original study. This sample comprises 500,000 to 750,000 distinct CDR3 sequences, over 12% of them detected only once. The top ten constitute roughly 7.1% of the sample.

Sequences were obtained from blood. The origin of this receptor is a woman aged 18-29 years with Graves' ophthalmopathy.

The DNA sequence is TGTGCCAGCAGCCAAGATGGGGGGAATGAAGCTTTCTTT. Its protein product is CASSQDGGNEAFF. In this chain, TRBV3-1 is recombined with TRBJ1-1, and perhaps TRBD1 as D gene, on 5 matching bases. V is clipped by 0 bases and J by 7 bases, and the sequence between their germline boundaries is 9 bases long. Taken from cysteine to phenylalanine, the CDR3 has 13 residues. Of the read, only the CDR3 DNA is kept; its 39 bases are in frame from base 1. From the germline V gene (reference sequence), CDR1 is LGHDT and CDR2 is YNNKEL.